Below, 20 T cell receptor beta chains from the same sample are listed, as sequenced in a study of cytomegalovirus exposure and HLA in healthy donors. Amplification used 60 Vbeta primers and 13 Jbeta primers. Assay used: immunoSEQ multiplex PCR; TCRdb lists only in-frame clones, some missing. The sample shows around 180,000 clones, 78% of them seen only once. Sequences were obtained from PBMCs. These receptors were collected from a woman between 50 and 59 years old in good health and CMV-seropositive.

The chain employs TRBV6-1 and TRBJ1-3, with a possible D match to TRBD1 (5 bases). CDR1 is MNHNS and CDR2 is SASEGT in the germline V gene. Trimming removed 3 bases from V and 0 bases from J, with 9 bases in between. The CDR3 is 15 amino acids. The CDR3, as DNA: TGTGCCAGCAGTGACAGGGTGACCTCTGGAAACACCATATATTTT. Amino acids: CASSDRVTSGNTIYF.

The rearrangement links TRBV19 to TRBJ2-3; weak D call: TRBD1 (6 bases). The CDR3 is 13 residues long. Trimming pared 6 bases from V and 2 bases from J, leaving 9 bases between. Germline V CDR1 and CDR2: LNHDA, SQIVND (reference sequence). DNA for the CDR3: TGTGCCAGTAGGGGGGCGGTCACAGATACGCAGTATTTT. It specifies CASRGAVTDTQYF.

The chain has TRBV4-2 and TRBJ1-4; 10 bases are shared with TRBD1. Per the germline V gene, CDR1 is LGHNA and CDR2 is YNFKEQ. V lost 0 bases and J lost 0; bases outside the gene matches: 10. The CDR3 is 20 residues long. The CDR3 DNA sequence: TGTGCCAGCAGCCAAGATAGGGACAGGGGCCTCAACCCAACTAATGAAAAACTGTTTTTT. Amino acid sequence: CASSQDRDRGLNPTNEKLFF.

The chain recombines TRBV10-3 with TRBJ1-1, with D tentatively TRBD1 (6 bases). Per germline, CDR1 ENHRY and CDR2 SYGVKD. The CDR3 covers 16 residues. V was trimmed by 2 bases and J by 5 bases, leaving 18 bases between them. CDR3 in amino acids: CAISEGGTGSWTEAFF. As DNA, the CDR3 is TGTGCCATCAGTGAGGGAGGAACAGGGTCGTGGACTGAAGCTTTCTTT.

This clone was picked up a small number of times. The rearrangement joins TRBV5-1 to TRBJ2-1; the match to TRBD2 covers 12 bases. The CDR3 length is 15 residues. V lost 3 bases and J lost 9; bases outside the gene matches: 7. Germline values: CDR1 SGHRS, CDR2 YFSETQ. Here the CDR3 DNA reads TGCGCCAGCAGCTCCTCTAGCGGGGGGGCCGTTGAGCAGTTCTTC. This gives the protein CASSSSSGGAVEQFF.

The chain is built from TRBV2 and TRBJ1-2; weak D call: TRBD1 (6 bases). Germline V gene lookup returns CDR1 SNHLY and CDR2 FYNNEI. The V end was cut by 6 bases, the J end by 5 bases, with 19 bases between. The CDR3 has 15 amino acids. Written as DNA, the CDR3 is TGTGCCAGCAGGGGCCGCCACAGGGCTGAGTATGGCTACACCTTC. Translating it yields CASRGRHRAEYGYTF.

The rearrangement joins TRBV5-6 to TRBJ2-2; tentative D call: TRBD2 (5 bases). Germline V gives CDR1 SGHDT, CDR2 YYEEEE. This CDR3 comprises 17 residues. V was pared by 0 bases and J by 4 bases, with 16 bases between. The CDR3 protein is CASSLAYGVGSTGELFF. The CDR3, as DNA: TGTGCCAGCAGCTTGGCCTATGGGGTAGGGAGCACCGGGGAGCTGTTTTTT.

The rearrangement links TRBV9 to TRBJ2-1; D is perhaps TRBD1 (7 bases). Trimming removed 4 bases from V and 7 bases from J, with 12 bases in between. The V gene's germline CDR1 is SGDLS and CDR2 YYNGEE. The CDR3 is made up of 13 amino acids. The CDR3 nucleotides are TGTGCCAGCAGCCCACCAGGGGGGAATGAGCAGTTCTTC. Its protein is CASSPPGGNEQFF.

The J gene is TRBJ2-7, the V gene TRBV30, with 7 bases aligning to TRBD2. This CDR3 is 13 amino acids long. CDR1 is GTSNPN, CDR2 SVGIG, per germline (reference sequence). V lost 2 bases to trimming and J lost 4 bases; unmatched junction nucleotides: 5. The CDR3 region has the DNA TGTGCCTGGAGTCCGGTGCGGGGGTACGAGCAGTACTTC. Translated, it gives CAWSPVRGYEQYF.

This chain links TRBV5-1 with TRBJ2-7; D call uncertain. Germline V gene data show CDR1 as SGHRS and CDR2 as YFSETQ. The length of the CDR3 is 12 residues. V was cut by 1 base and J by 5 bases, with 7 bases left in between. CDR3 residues: CASSLYDNEQYF. CDR3 DNA sequence: TGCGCCAGCAGCTTGTACGACAACGAGCAGTACTTC.

CDR3 residues: CASSPSRGYTF. CDR3 bases: TGTGCCAGTAGCCCCTCTAGGGGCTACACCTTC. V and J are TRBV19 and TRBJ1-2; D remains ambiguous. The V gene's germline CDR1 is LNHDA and CDR2 SQIVND (reference sequence). This CDR3 spans 11 amino acids. V gave up 6 bases and J gave up 8 bases, with 10 bases separating them.

The chain combines TRBV2 with TRBJ2-5; a possible D gene is TRBD2 (6 bases). V was cut by 5 bases and J by 1 base, with 8 bases left in between. CDR1 is SNHLY and CDR2 is FYNNEI in the germline V gene. The length of the CDR3 is 13 residues. CDR3 DNA sequence: TGTGCCAGCAGTCGGGACTCCCAAGAGACCCAGTACTTC. Its translation is CASSRDSQETQYF.

J is TRBJ2-1 and V is TRBV5-5, with 9 bases fitting TRBD2. Trimming removed 4 bases from V and 7 bases from J; junction bases left unmatched: 6. Germline CDR1 reads SGHKS; CDR2 reads YYEKEE (reference sequence). The CDR3 length is 14 residues. The DNA for the CDR3 is TGTGCCAGCAGCAGAGGTCTAGCGGGGAATGAGCAGTTCTTC. Protein sequence: CASSRGLAGNEQFF.

The genes are TRBV5-1 and TRBJ2-7, with a weak D call TRBD2 (5 bases). The length of the CDR3 is 11 residues. V dropped 7 bases and J dropped 6 bases, with 11 bases sitting between them. The germline V gene encodes CDR1 SGHRS and CDR2 YFSETQ. Here the CDR3 reads CASLGRGEQYF. As DNA, the CDR3 is TGCGCCAGCCTGGGCCGGGGCGAGCAGTACTTC.

This rearrangement joins TRBV7-6 to TRBJ2-2; maybe TRBD2 (8 bases). Germline CDR1 reads SGHVS; CDR2 reads FNYEAQ. CDR3 length: 18 residues. The V gene lost 2 bases and the J gene lost 0 bases, with 16 bases spanning the gap. DNA for the CDR3: TGTGCCAGCAGCTTAAGGGGGCGGGGGGCCTCGAACACCGGGGAGCTGTTTTTT. This translates into CASSLRGRGASNTGELFF.

The rearrangement uses TRBV19 and TRBJ2-5; 7 bases are shared with TRBD1. Germline-derived CDR1 and CDR2 are LNHDA and SQIVND (reference sequence). This CDR3 has 15 residues. J gave up 1 base and V 3 bases, and 5 bases lay outside the gene matches. CDR3 in DNA: TGTGCCAGTAGTATCCAGGGACAGTCCCAAGAGACCCAGTACTTC. This gives the protein CASSIQGQSQETQYF.

This rearrangement joins TRBV2 to TRBJ2-3; no reliable D call. This CDR3 comprises 11 residues. Trimming left V 11 bases short and J 7 bases short, with 13 bases between. Germline loops: CDR1 SNHLY, CDR2 FYNNEI. The CDR3 is CAVLSEHTQYF. The CDR3 DNA reads TGTGCCGTCCTGAGTGAACATACGCAGTATTTT.

The CDR3 DNA sequence: TGTGCCAGCTCACCACCGACTACTAGTCAGACCCAGTACTTC. This translates into CASSPPTTSQTQYF. The rearrangement joins TRBV18 to TRBJ2-5; D might be TRBD2 (5 bases). The CDR3 totals 14 residues. Deletions cut 0 bases from V and 6 bases from J, with 11 bases between. CDR1 is KGHSH, CDR2 LQKENI, per germline.

J is TRBJ2-7 and V is TRBV2, with D unclear. Trimming took off 4 bases at V and 0 bases at J, with 7 bases between the two ends. Germline CDR1 reads SNHLY; CDR2 reads FYNNEI. There are 13 residues in the CDR3. The CDR3, as DNA: TGTGCCAGCAGTGCTAGAAGCTCCTACGAGCAGTACTTC. Translation: CASSARSSYEQYF.

The chain employs TRBV2 and TRBJ2-7; D is possibly TRBD1 (6 bases). Germline lookup yields CDR1 SNHLY and CDR2 FYNNEI. The V end lost 6 bases, the J end lost 3 bases, and 15 bases lay between the germline ends. The CDR3 loop spans 14 amino acids. This CDR3 is CASSQNRVLYEQYF. Written as DNA, the CDR3 is TGTGCCAGCAGCCAGAACAGGGTGCTCTACGAGCAGTACTTC.